The clone carrying this T cell receptor (beta chain) was seen at least ten times. J lost 5 bases, V lost 0 bases, and 5 bases had no gene match. CDR1 ENHRY and CDR2 SYGVKD come from the germline V gene. CDR3 length equals 16 residues. The data stem from a study of T-cell reconstitution after alpha-beta-depleted transplantation in children. The authors prepared the TCRbeta library with unique molecular identifiers. TCRdb reanalysed the PCR reads using MiXCR and keeps one entry per CDR3 protein. The sample consists of around 200,000 distinct CDR3 sequences, approximately 9% of them appearing once. The receptor was derived from a human donor who donated a stem cell graft to a child with acute lymphoblastic leukemia. The chain is built from TRBV10-3 and TRBJ2-3, with 10 bases aligning to TRBD2. The input for sequencing was PBMCs from the stem cell graft donor, taken from the stem cell graft. CDR3 amino acids: CAISESASGGRDTQYF. The CDR3, as DNA: TGTGCCATCAGTGAGTCAGCTAGCGGGGGTAGAGATACGCAGTATTTT.